A single sample gave rise to the 19 T cell receptor beta chains below, sequenced in a study of CD8+ T cells in alopecia areata. RNA, once extracted, was reverse transcribed into cDNA for use as the sequencing template. Libraries were prepared by immunoSEQ multiplex PCR; TCRdb keeps only in-frame clonotypes and omits some of them. Of roughly 190,000 clones listed, more than 50% are singletons. This sample's treatment: oral pan-JAK inhibitor, 5-10 mg twice daily. The sample here was CD4+ T cells sorted from blood, taken at week 24, from a patient treated with tofacitinib. All receptors come from a human donor with alopecia areata.

This clone was counted between two and nine times. The chain combines TRBV25-1 with TRBJ1-6, with D tentatively TRBD1 (5 bases). The V end was cut by 7 bases, the J end by 7 bases, with 11 bases between. The CDR3 length is 13 residues. The germline CDR1 and CDR2 sequences are MGHDK and SYGVNS. CDR3 protein: CASTSGPNSPLHF. In DNA form, the CDR3 reads TGTGCCAGCACATCAGGGCCCAATTCACCCCTCCACTTT.

The chain is built from TRBV6-6 and TRBJ1-5; D ambiguous. The CDR3 has 13 amino acids. V was cut by 10 bases and J by 0 bases, with 10 bases left in between. Germline CDR1 is MNHNY and CDR2 is SVGAGI (reference sequence). The CDR3 is CATMGLSNQPQHF. The CDR3 nucleotides are TGTGCCACTATGGGCCTTAGCAATCAGCCCCAGCATTTT.

The rearrangement uses TRBV2 and TRBJ2-7; D remains unclear. This CDR3 is built from 11 residues. V lost 2 bases, J lost 6 bases, and 5 bases lay in between. Germline V gene sequence: CDR1 SNHLY, CDR2 FYNNEI. CDR3 protein: CASSESGEQYF. The CDR3 DNA follows: TGTGCCAGCAGTGAATCAGGCGAGCAGTACTTC.

This clone was seen more than once but under ten times. This sequence joins TRBV2 and TRBJ1-5, with D hard to call. V was pared by 6 bases and J by 5 bases, with 11 bases between. The length of the CDR3 is 13 residues. Germline V lookup: CDR1 SNHLY, CDR2 FYNNEI. The chain's CDR3 is CASRNTADQPQHF. For the CDR3, the DNA is TGTGCCAGCAGGAATACAGCGGATCAGCCCCAGCATTTT.

This clone was picked up a small number of times. This chain joins TRBV29-1 and TRBJ2-1; TRBD2 matches 8 bases. The J segment lost 7 bases and the V segment lost 0 bases, leaving 14 bases of the junction unmatched. Germline V gene data show CDR1 as SQVTM and CDR2 as ANQGSEA. This CDR3 comprises 17 residues. CDR3 in DNA: TGCAGCGTTGAAGATCCCGAAAAGCGGGGGACGAGGAATGAGCAGTTCTTC. It encodes CSVEDPEKRGTRNEQFF.

The J gene is TRBJ1-1, the V gene TRBV10-3; D might be TRBD1 (6 bases). Germline V lookup: CDR1 ENHRY, CDR2 SYGVKD. Trimming left V 10 bases short and J 5 bases short, with 17 bases between. This CDR3 is built from 13 residues. The DNA of the CDR3 is TGTGCCACCGTAACAGGGCCGGGGACTGAAGCTTTCTTT. Protein product: CATVTGPGTEAFF.

The chain has TRBV20-1 and TRBJ2-7, with a tentative D call TRBD1 (5 bases). V lost 5 bases and J lost 3, with 8 bases in between. Germline V gene sequence: CDR1 DFQATT, CDR2 SNEGSKA (reference sequence). The CDR3 loop spans 11 amino acids. DNA of the CDR3: TGCAGTGCTTACGACAGCTACGAGCAGTACTTC. Translating it yields CSAYDSYEQYF.

J is TRBJ1-2 and V is TRBV19; tentatively, D is TRBD1 (5 bases). CDR3 length equals 13 residues. Deletions cut 1 base from V and 7 bases from J, with 10 bases between. CDR1 is LNHDA and CDR2 is SQIVND in the germline V gene (reference sequence). CDR3: CASSIGGQSGYTF. The CDR3 DNA sequence: TGTGCCAGTAGTATAGGAGGACAATCTGGCTACACCTTC.

In this sample, this clone turned up a few times. The rearrangement uses TRBV10-3 and TRBJ1-2; D not resolved. Looked up from germline, CDR1 is ENHRY and CDR2 is SYGVKD. The CDR3 is 11 amino acids. With 3 bases removed from V and 8 bases from J, the gap between germline ends came to 7 bases. CDR3 sequence reads: CAISEIQGYTF. Here the CDR3 DNA reads TGTGCCATCAGTGAAATACAGGGCTACACCTTC.

V is TRBV29-1 and J is TRBJ2-5; D remains unclear. Per germline, CDR1 SQVTM and CDR2 ANQGSEA. Between the trimmed V and J ends, which lost 3 bases and 4 bases, there was a span of 15 bases. CDR3 length: 14 residues. CDR3 in amino acids: CSVDTRLKGETQYF. The CDR3 coding sequence is TGCAGCGTTGATACCCGTCTTAAGGGAGAGACCCAGTACTTC. Full variable domain (rest looked up from reference TRBV29-1 and TRBJ2-5): SAVISQKPSRDICQRGTSLTIQCQVDSQVTMMFWYRQQPGQSLTLIATANQGSEATYESGFVIDKFPISRPNLTFSTLTVSNMSPEDSSIYLCSVDTRLKGETQYFGPGTRLLVL.

This chain connects TRBV10-2 to TRBJ2-2, with 11 positions matching TRBD2. Germline values: CDR1 WSHSY, CDR2 SAAADI. Unmatched junction bases numbered 5, after V lost 5 bases and J lost 6 bases. CDR3 length: 15 residues. CDR3 amino acids: CASSPTSGVPGELFF. The CDR3 DNA reads TGCGCCAGCAGTCCGACTAGCGGGGTACCCGGGGAGCTGTTTTTT.

In its sample, this clone was seen a few times. The same CDR3 arises from other DNA sequences in this sample as well. J is TRBJ1-1 and V is TRBV29-1, with D unclear. CDR1 is SQVTM and CDR2 is ANQGSEA in the germline V gene. The CDR3 is 13 amino acids. Trimming shortened V by 4 bases and J by 0 bases, and 9 bases separated the two germline ends. CDR3 in DNA: TGCAGCGTTGTAGGCAGGATGAACACTGAAGCTTTCTTT. Translation gives CSVVGRMNTEAFF. The entire variable domain, with the rest obtained from reference TRBV29-1 and TRBJ1-1, is as follows: SAVISQKPSRDICQRGTSLTIQCQVDSQVTMMFWYRQQPGQSLTLIATANQGSEATYESGFVIDKFPISRPNLTFSTLTVSNMSPEDSSIYLCSVVGRMNTEAFFGQGTRLTVV.

CDR3 DNA sequence: TGTGCCAGCAGCAGATTTATGGTGGGCAATCAGCCCCAGCATTTT. This gives the protein CASSRFMVGNQPQHF. The chain is built from TRBV27 and TRBJ1-5; D uncertain. The germline V and J ends were trimmed by 6 bases and 2 bases, with 14 bases remaining between them. The CDR3 has 15 amino acids. Germline V gene data show CDR1 as MNHEY and CDR2 as SMNVEV (reference sequence).

Here the CDR3 DNA reads TGTGCCAGCAGTGAAGCCAGGCAGGGGGCTGGAAACATTCAGTACTTC. This encodes CASSEARQGAGNIQYF. The chain joins TRBV2 to TRBJ2-4; 8 bases fit TRBD1. This CDR3 has 16 residues. In germline, CDR1 is SNHLY, CDR2 FYNNEI. With V trimmed by 0 bases and J by 6 bases, 7 bases remained unmatched.

As regards this clone: A read error may produce the germline difference seen at one junction end. The chain employs TRBV7-9 and TRBJ2-1; 7 bases agree with TRBD1. CDR1 SEHNR and CDR2 FQNEAQ come from the germline V gene (reference sequence). This CDR3 spans 16 amino acids. DNA for the CDR3: TGTGCCAGCAGCATAGCAACAGGGGTCTCCTACAATGAGCAGTTCTTC. It codes for CASSIATGVSYNEQFF.

V is TRBV4-3 and J is TRBJ2-1; weak D call: TRBD1 (6 bases). This CDR3 contains 15 residues. With 1 base removed from V and 9 bases from J, the gap between germline ends came to 16 bases. Germline CDR1 LGHNA, CDR2 YSLEER. CDR3 loop: CASSQGGQTRGEQFF. CDR3 nucleotide sequence: TGCGCCAGCAGCCAAGGGGGGCAAACGAGGGGTGAGCAGTTCTTC.

This chain uses TRBV12-5 with TRBJ2-1; D is undetermined. Between the trimmed V and J ends, which lost 3 bases and 2 bases, there was a span of 11 bases. The CDR3 totals 15 residues. Looked up from germline, CDR1 is LGHNT and CDR2 is FRNRAP. CDR3: CASGFGPLTYNEQFF. CDR3 sequence (DNA): TGTGCTAGTGGTTTTGGTCCTCTTACCTACAATGAGCAGTTCTTC.

The genes are TRBV29-1 and TRBJ2-7; 9 positions agree with TRBD1. The CDR3 is 13 amino acids. The junction had 8 bases not matched to a gene; V was cut back by 7 bases and J by 4 bases. Germline CDR1 reads SQVTM; CDR2 reads ANQGSEA. The CDR3 DNA reads TGCAGCGCCGCGGGACAGGGAGGATACGAGCAGTACTTC. The encoded protein is CSAAGQGGYEQYF.

The chain employs TRBV29-1 and TRBJ1-2; unclear D gene. The CDR3 has 14 residues. Germline lookup yields CDR1 SQVTM and CDR2 ANQGSEA. Trimming took off 6 bases at V and 5 bases at J, with 19 bases between the two ends. Here the CDR3 DNA reads TGCAGCGTGGTGAGAAGGGAGGAGGAGTATGGCTACACCTTC. This codes for CSVVRREEEYGYTF.